Listed below are T cell receptor beta chains from one sample, sequenced in a study of graft-versus-host responses after intestinal transplantation. Some clones are missing from TCRdb's copy, which holds only in-frame ones; the method was immunoSEQ multiplex PCR. In the table there are about 39,000 clones, roughly 89% of which are singletons. Sequenced material: PBMCs, taken around 280 days after transplant. The receptors stem from a human patient who received an intestinal transplant, so some T cells may come from the graft donor. The CDR3 runs from the conserved cysteine through the conserved F or W. Fields, in order: CDR3 length, clone size, D gene, V gene, J gene, CDR3 protein, CDR3 DNA. The D gene is left open where the match is weak. The size field is filled for only some rows; it gives once, few, many or a size class.

len: 14; abundance: NA; d_gene: TRBD1; v_gene: TRBV4-1; j_gene: TRBJ1-4; CDR3aa: CASSERTGGEKLFF; CDR3nt: TGCGCCAGCAGCGAACGGACAGGGGGGGAAAAACTGTTTTTT
len: 14; abundance: NA; d_gene: NA; v_gene: TRBV4-2; j_gene: TRBJ2-7; CDR3aa: CASSHGGTSYEQYF; CDR3nt: TGTGCCAGCAGCCATGGTGGTACCTCCTACGAGCAGTACTTC
len: 13; abundance: NA; d_gene: NA; v_gene: TRBV5-1; j_gene: TRBJ2-7; CDR3aa: CASSFDSSYEQYF; CDR3nt: TGCGCCAGCAGCTTCGACTCCTCCTACGAGCAGTACTTC
len: 16; abundance: NA; d_gene: NA; v_gene: TRBV4-1; j_gene: TRBJ1-1; CDR3aa: CASSQGPTLMNTEAFF; CDR3nt: TGCGCCAGCAGCCAGGGTCCCACTCTAATGAACACTGAAGCTTTCTTT
len: 14; abundance: few; d_gene: NA; v_gene: TRBV6-1; j_gene: TRBJ1-3; CDR3aa: CASSEEETGNTIYF; CDR3nt: TGTGCCAGCAGTGAAGAAGAGACGGGAAACACCATATATTTT
len: 13; abundance: once; d_gene: NA; v_gene: TRBV27; j_gene: TRBJ1-5; CDR3aa: CASSFGGNQPQHF; CDR3nt: TGTGCCAGCAGTTTTGGGGGAAATCAGCCCCAGCATTTT
len: 14; abundance: NA; d_gene: NA; v_gene: TRBV5-1; j_gene: TRBJ2-5; CDR3aa: CASTTSGFQETQYF; CDR3nt: TGCGCCAGCACCACCTCAGGGTTCCAAGAGACCCAGTACTTC
len: 13; abundance: NA; d_gene: TRBD1; v_gene: TRBV7-6; j_gene: TRBJ1-2; CDR3aa: CASSLGQDHGYTF; CDR3nt: TGTGCCAGCAGCTTGGGACAGGATCATGGCTACACCTTC
len: 18; abundance: NA; d_gene: TRBD2; v_gene: TRBV11-2; j_gene: TRBJ2-2; CDR3aa: CASSLRAGAGGSTGELFF; CDR3nt: TGTGCCAGCAGCTTACGTGCGGGAGCGGGGGGGTCCACCGGGGAGCTGTTTTTT
len: 12; abundance: once; d_gene: NA; v_gene: TRBV6-1; j_gene: TRBJ2-5; CDR3aa: CASSDIGETQYF; CDR3nt: TGTGCCAGCAGTGATATAGGGGAGACCCAGTACTTC
len: 13; abundance: NA; d_gene: NA; v_gene: TRBV10-1; j_gene: TRBJ2-7; CDR3aa: CASSDRGRPEKYF; CDR3nt: TGCGCCAGCAGTGATAGGGGTCGCCCGGAGAAGTACTTC
len: 11; abundance: NA; d_gene: NA; v_gene: TRBV6-1; j_gene: TRBJ1-1; CDR3aa: CASSLGIEAFF; CDR3nt: TGTGCCAGCAGTCTTGGCATTGAAGCTTTCTTT
len: 15; abundance: NA; d_gene: TRBD2; v_gene: TRBV7-7; j_gene: TRBJ2-3; CDR3aa: CASSLGGGAPDTQYF; CDR3nt: TGTGCCAGCAGCTTAGGCGGGGGGGCTCCAGATACGCAGTATTTT
len: 15; abundance: NA; d_gene: NA; v_gene: TRBV4-1; j_gene: TRBJ2-3; CDR3aa: CASSRVRGTADTQYF; CDR3nt: TGCGCCAGCAGCCGTGTACGGGGGACCGCAGATACGCAGTATTTT
len: 13; abundance: NA; d_gene: TRBD1; v_gene: TRBV29-1; j_gene: TRBJ1-5; CDR3aa: CSVGDRVNQPQHF; CDR3nt: TGCAGCGTTGGAGACAGGGTGAATCAGCCCCAGCATTTT
len: 18; abundance: NA; d_gene: NA; v_gene: TRBV7-2; j_gene: TRBJ2-3; CDR3aa: CASSLRRGRGASTDTQYF; CDR3nt: TGTGCCAGCAGCTTAAGGCGGGGCCGGGGGGCTAGCACAGATACGCAGTATTTT
len: 12; abundance: NA; d_gene: NA; v_gene: TRBV6-1; j_gene: TRBJ1-2; CDR3aa: CASSESLTGYTF; CDR3nt: TGTGCCAGCAGTGAGAGCTTGACGGGCTACACCTTC
len: 16; abundance: NA; d_gene: TRBD2; v_gene: TRBV27; j_gene: TRBJ2-3; CDR3aa: CASSFPGTSSTDTQYF; CDR3nt: TGTGCCAGCAGTTTCCCCGGGACTAGTTCCACAGATACGCAGTATTTT
len: 14; abundance: once; d_gene: NA; v_gene: TRBV13; j_gene: TRBJ2-1; CDR3aa: CASSSGQESNEQFF; CDR3nt: TGTGCCAGCAGCTCCGGTCAGGAGAGCAATGAGCAGTTCTTC
len: 15; abundance: NA; d_gene: TRBD1; v_gene: TRBV4-1; j_gene: TRBJ2-1; CDR3aa: CASSQILTGQNEQFF; CDR3nt: TGCGCCAGCAGCCAAATTCTGACAGGGCAGAATGAGCAGTTCTTC
len: 14; abundance: few; d_gene: NA; v_gene: TRBV2; j_gene: TRBJ2-7; CDR3aa: CASRARLDSYEQYF; CDR3nt: TGTGCCAGCAGGGCCAGATTAGACTCCTACGAGCAGTACTTC
len: 14; abundance: NA; d_gene: TRBD1; v_gene: TRBV7-8; j_gene: TRBJ2-1; CDR3aa: CASKRTGEGDEQFF; CDR3nt: TGTGCCAGCAAAAGGACAGGGGAAGGCGATGAGCAGTTCTTC
len: 16; abundance: NA; d_gene: TRBD1; v_gene: TRBV19; j_gene: TRBJ2-1; CDR3aa: CASSSGTGFPYNEQFF; CDR3nt: TGTGCCAGTAGTAGTGGGACAGGGTTCCCCTACAATGAGCAGTTCTTC
len: 18; abundance: NA; d_gene: TRBD1; v_gene: TRBV7-8; j_gene: TRBJ2-2; CDR3aa: CASSLVRTGGEPTGELFF; CDR3nt: TGTGCCAGCAGCTTAGTTCGGACAGGGGGGGAACCCACCGGGGAGCTGTTTTTT
len: 16; abundance: once; d_gene: NA; v_gene: TRBV4-1; j_gene: TRBJ1-6; CDR3aa: CASSQDRGASNSPLHF; CDR3nt: TGCGCCAGCAGCCAAGATCGGGGGGCCAGTAATTCACCCCTCCACTTT
len: 13; abundance: NA; d_gene: NA; v_gene: TRBV5-5; j_gene: TRBJ1-5; CDR3aa: CASSFGANQPQHF; CDR3nt: TGTGCCAGCAGCTTCGGGGCCAATCAGCCCCAGCATTTT
len: 12; abundance: NA; d_gene: NA; v_gene: TRBV10-3; j_gene: TRBJ2-1; CDR3aa: CAISVVYNEQFF; CDR3nt: TGTGCCATCAGTGTGGTCTACAATGAGCAGTTCTTC
len: 13; abundance: NA; d_gene: NA; v_gene: TRBV14; j_gene: TRBJ2-3; CDR3aa: CASSQRITDTQYF; CDR3nt: TGTGCCAGCAGCCAAAGGATCACAGATACGCAGTATTTT
len: 16; abundance: NA; d_gene: NA; v_gene: TRBV16; j_gene: TRBJ1-5; CDR3aa: CASSHGPTGSNQPQHF; CDR3nt: TGTGCCAGCAGCCACGGCCCGACAGGTAGCAATCAGCCCCAGCATTTT
len: 15; abundance: NA; d_gene: TRBD1; v_gene: TRBV10-3; j_gene: TRBJ1-2; CDR3aa: CAISEGGQGDRGYTF; CDR3nt: TGTGCCATCAGTGAAGGCGGACAGGGGGACCGCGGCTACACCTTC
len: 15; abundance: NA; d_gene: NA; v_gene: TRBV9; j_gene: TRBJ2-3; CDR3aa: CASSVEGAWADTQYF; CDR3nt: TGTGCCAGCAGCGTAGAAGGGGCCTGGGCAGATACGCAGTATTTT
len: 15; abundance: NA; d_gene: TRBD1; v_gene: TRBV11-1; j_gene: TRBJ2-7; CDR3aa: CASSPKDRGSYEQYF; CDR3nt: TGTGCCAGCAGCCCCAAGGACAGGGGCTCCTACGAGCAGTACTTC
len: 14; abundance: NA; d_gene: NA; v_gene: TRBV5-6; j_gene: TRBJ2-2; CDR3aa: CASSPGRNTGELFF; CDR3nt: TGTGCCAGCAGCCCAGGACGAAACACCGGGGAGCTGTTTTTT
len: 13; abundance: NA; d_gene: TRBD1; v_gene: TRBV25-1; j_gene: TRBJ1-4; CDR3aa: CASSHGQGEKLFF; CDR3nt: TGTGCCAGCAGTCACGGACAGGGGGAAAAACTGTTTTTT
len: 14; abundance: NA; d_gene: TRBD1; v_gene: TRBV10-1; j_gene: TRBJ2-3; CDR3aa: CASSLDRVADTQYF; CDR3nt: TGCGCCAGCAGTTTGGACAGGGTCGCAGATACGCAGTATTTT
len: 16; abundance: NA; d_gene: TRBD1; v_gene: TRBV5-1; j_gene: TRBJ2-2; CDR3aa: CASSLGQGILTGELFF; CDR3nt: TGCGCCAGCAGCTTGGGACAGGGGATACTCACCGGGGAGCTGTTTTTT
len: 13; abundance: NA; d_gene: NA; v_gene: TRBV25-1; j_gene: TRBJ1-5; CDR3aa: CASSPRLEEPQHF; CDR3nt: TGTGCCAGCAGCCCCCGGTTGGAAGAGCCCCAGCATTTT
len: 17; abundance: NA; d_gene: NA; v_gene: TRBV30; j_gene: TRBJ2-3; CDR3aa: CAWSVRPNQRSADTQYF; CDR3nt: TGTGCCTGGAGTGTACGCCCAAACCAAAGGTCCGCAGATACGCAGTATTTT
len: 15; abundance: NA; d_gene: TRBD2; v_gene: TRBV6-1; j_gene: TRBJ2-7; CDR3aa: CASSSLAGGNYEQYF; CDR3nt: TGTGCCAGCAGTTCCTTAGCGGGGGGTAATTACGAGCAGTACTTC